One and the same sample provided the 12 T cell receptor beta chains below, sequenced in a study of shared clonotypes between healthy human individuals. Measured with immunoSEQ multiplex PCR; TCRdb has only the in-frame clones, and not every one. The sample lists around 690,000 clones; 90% were seen once. Sequenced: memory CD8+ T cells from PBMCs. Subset in this sample: CD45RO+ cells pooled with CCR7-negative TemRA cells. The receptors originated from a man between 18 and 35 years old in good health. Some clones in this sample may be carry-over from other donors' samples.

The J gene is TRBJ2-1, the V gene TRBV9; no clear D gene. The ends were cut back, 3 bases at V and 7 bases at J, with 11 bases in the middle. The CDR3 has 13 amino acids. Per the germline V gene, CDR1 is SGDLS and CDR2 is YYNGEE. The CDR3 is CASSDTSWNEQFF. For the CDR3, the DNA is TGTGCCAGCAGCGACACGAGTTGGAATGAGCAGTTCTTC.

V usage is TRBV10-1 and J usage is TRBJ1-1; 7 bases are shared with TRBD1. The CDR3 spans 13 residues. Germline V gene sequence: CDR1 WNHNN, CDR2 SYGVQD (reference sequence). V shed 8 bases, J shed 0 bases, and the junction held 3 bases outside the gene matches. Here the CDR3 reads CASQDRLNTEAFF. The CDR3 region has the DNA TGCGCCAGCCAGGACAGGTTGAACACTGAAGCTTTCTTT.

The chain couples TRBV28 to TRBJ1-5; D is unresolved. Trimming pared 6 bases from V and 0 bases from J, leaving 21 bases between. The CDR3 has 18 residues. CDR1 and CDR2 (germline): MDHEN, SYDVKM. The CDR3 bases are TGTGCCAGCAGCCCGGAGTTGGACGAACTATATAGCAATCAGCCCCAGCATTTT. Its protein product is CASSPELDELYSNQPQHF.

The chain has TRBV28 and TRBJ2-2; no firm D call. The CDR3 loop spans 17 amino acids. The ends were cut back, 7 bases at V and 1 base at J, with 19 bases in the middle. Germline CDR1 is MDHEN and CDR2 is SYDVKM. DNA of the CDR3: TGTGCCAGCACCCAACCCCCTGTGGAAGGGAACACCGGGGAGCTGTTTTTT. Translation gives CASTQPPVEGNTGELFF.

To note about this clone: As the CDR3 is not closed by the conserved phenylalanine or tryptophan, this likely results from a read error. J is TRBJ1-2 and V is TRBV30; D not certain. Trimming stripped 3 bases from V and 1 base from J, with 9 bases between. The CDR3 extends over 13 amino acids. Per the germline V gene, CDR1 is GTSNPN and CDR2 is SVGIG (reference sequence). This chain's CDR3 is CAWRRSVNYGYTL. DNA for the CDR3: TGTGCCTGGAGGCGATCGGTTAACTATGGCTACACCCTC.

This clone was picked up one time. CDR3 residues: CASSSITVTSEYNEQFF. The CDR3 DNA reads as TGTGCCAGCAGTTCTATTACGGTGACTAGCGAGTACAATGAGCAGTTCTTC. The chain joins TRBV27 to TRBJ2-1, with 8 positions matching TRBD2. CDR3 length: 17 amino acids. Germline V gene lookup returns CDR1 MNHEY and CDR2 SMNVEV (reference sequence). V shed 4 bases, J shed 4 bases, and the junction held 12 bases outside the gene matches.

The rearrangement joins TRBV11-2 to TRBJ2-1, with 11 positions matching TRBD1. Germline V gives CDR1 SGHAT, CDR2 FQNNGV. The CDR3 has 17 amino acids. The ends lost 1 base at V and 0 bases at J; junction bases unmatched: 2. CDR3 protein: CASSLGTGGGSYNEQFF. CDR3 sequence (DNA): TGTGCCAGCAGCTTAGGGACAGGGGGCGGCTCCTACAATGAGCAGTTCTTC.

The rearrangement uses TRBV7-9 and TRBJ2-7; TRBD1 matches 10 bases. The trim removed 9 bases at V and 5 bases at J, leaving 16 bases unmatched. The CDR3 contains 16 residues. Germline-derived CDR1 and CDR2 are SEHNR and FQNEAQ (reference sequence). For the CDR3, the DNA is TGTGCCAGTCCTTCCCTCGGGGACAGGGGTCAGGACGAGCAGTACTTC. Translated: CASPSLGDRGQDEQYF.

This clone has only one observation. CDR3 region: CASSLARDRGRIKYGYTF. CDR3 coding DNA: TGTGCCAGCAGCTTGGCCCGGGACAGGGGCCGGATAAAATATGGCTACACCTTC. The chain joins TRBV5-6 to TRBJ1-2; 10 positions match TRBD1. V lost 0 bases to trimming and J lost 5 bases; unmatched junction nucleotides: 13. This CDR3 has 18 amino acids. Germline CDR1 reads SGHDT; CDR2 reads YYEEEE.

V is TRBV4-3 and J is TRBJ2-7, with unresolved D. Germline V lookup: CDR1 LGHNA, CDR2 YSLEER. V lost 3 bases and J lost 6, with 15 bases in between. The CDR3 covers 14 residues. The CDR3 protein is CASSHDLLPVEQYF. The CDR3 bases are TGCGCCAGCAGCCACGACTTACTACCGGTCGAGCAGTACTTC.

This clone was picked up a small number of times. The chain carries TRBV11-2 and TRBJ1-2, with a possible D match to TRBD1 (5 bases). This CDR3 contains 14 residues. CDR1 SGHAT and CDR2 FQNNGV come from the germline V gene. V was shortened by 2 bases and J by 7 bases, with 14 bases between the two germline ends. CDR3 sequence reads: CASSLRDVRSGYTF. CDR3 DNA sequence: TGTGCCAGCAGCTTAAGGGACGTTCGATCTGGCTACACCTTC.

The CDR3 loop is CASSQTDYNSPLHF. CDR3 nucleotides: TGTGCCAGCAGCCAAACAGATTATAATTCACCCCTCCACTTT. The rearrangement joins TRBV7-9 to TRBJ1-6; no clear D. The CDR3 spans 14 residues. The ends were cut back, 5 bases at V and 4 bases at J, with 9 bases in the middle. Germline V CDR1 and CDR2: SEHNR, FQNEAQ (reference sequence).